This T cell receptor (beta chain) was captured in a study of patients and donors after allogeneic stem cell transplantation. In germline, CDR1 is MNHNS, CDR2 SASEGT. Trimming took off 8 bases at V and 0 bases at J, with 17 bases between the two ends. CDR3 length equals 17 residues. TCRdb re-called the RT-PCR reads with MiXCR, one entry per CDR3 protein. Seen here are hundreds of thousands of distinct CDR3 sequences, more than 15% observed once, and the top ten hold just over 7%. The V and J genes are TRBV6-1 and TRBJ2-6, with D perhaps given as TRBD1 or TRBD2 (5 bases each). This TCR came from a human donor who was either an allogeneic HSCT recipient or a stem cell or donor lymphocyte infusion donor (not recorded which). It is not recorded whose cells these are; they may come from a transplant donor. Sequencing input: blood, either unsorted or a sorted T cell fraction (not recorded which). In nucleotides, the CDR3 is TGTGCCAGCGGCTCCGGGGCAGGACACTCTGGGGCCAACGTCCTGACTTTC. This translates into CASGSGAGHSGANVLTF.